This passage covers 24 T cell receptor beta chains from one sample sequenced in a study of graft-versus-host responses after intestinal transplantation. TCRdb keeps only in-frame clones here, not all; method: immunoSEQ multiplex PCR. The data show fewer than 100,000 clones, with more than 75% seen just once and 1.4% held by the top ten. The input for sequencing was PBMCs, taken 255 days after intestinal transplant. The receptor source for this set is a human patient who received an intestinal transplant, so some T cells may come from the graft donor.

The V and J genes are TRBV5-8 and TRBJ1-5; 9 nucleotides match TRBD1. The CDR3 length is 14 residues. The trim removed 5 bases at V and 7 bases at J, leaving 7 bases unmatched. In germline, CDR1 is SGHTS, CDR2 YDEGEE. The CDR3 bases are TGTGCCAGCAGTACCGGACAGGGGAGGCAGCCCCAGCATTTT. Translation gives CASSTGQGRQPQHF.

The chain couples TRBV29-1 to TRBJ2-3; D ambiguous. CDR1 SQVTM and CDR2 ANQGSEA come from the germline V gene. Trimming took 6 bases from V and 3 from J, leaving 16 bases between them. The CDR3 sequence is 14 residues long. The CDR3 sequence is CSVRSPEVTDTQYF. CDR3 coding DNA: TGCAGCGTGAGGTCGCCGGAAGTAACAGATACGCAGTATTTT.

The rearrangement joins TRBV2 to TRBJ1-4; D is uncertain. The CDR3 runs to 12 residues. Germline values: CDR1 SNHLY, CDR2 FYNNEI. Trimming took 6 bases from V and 5 from J, leaving 7 bases between them. The CDR3: CASRGPNEKLFF. For the CDR3, the DNA is TGTGCCAGCAGGGGTCCGAATGAAAAACTGTTTTTT.

The chain recombines TRBV15 with TRBJ1-1; the D is unclear. Germline CDR1 reads LNHNV; CDR2 reads YYDKDF (reference sequence). The V end was cut by 2 bases, the J end by 7 bases, with 14 bases between. CDR3 length equals 14 residues. This chain's CDR3 is CATSRYGTGGEAFF. In nucleotides, the CDR3 is TGTGCCACCAGCAGATACGGAACTGGCGGTGAAGCTTTCTTT.

The V and J genes are TRBV10-1 and TRBJ2-5, with D perhaps matching TRBD1 or TRBD2 (5 bases each). The CDR3 loop spans 13 amino acids. Trimming removed 4 bases from V and 7 bases from J, with 13 bases in between. Germline V gene sequence: CDR1 WNHNN, CDR2 SYGVQD (reference sequence). The CDR3 region has the DNA TGCGCCAGCAGTGGGGTTACTGGGGGGACCCAGTACTTC. Protein sequence: CASSGVTGGTQYF.

The J gene is TRBJ2-1, the V gene TRBV18; TRBD2 might be the D (6 bases). The germline V gene has CDR1 KGHSH and CDR2 LQKENI. Trimming took 5 bases from V and 10 from J, leaving 24 bases between them. The CDR3 consists of 16 residues. The CDR3 sequence is CASSDIPGATGNEQFF. CDR3 in DNA: TGTGCCAGCTCAGATATTCCGGGAGCCACCGGGAACGAGCAGTTCTTC. Supplemented by reference TRBV18 and TRBJ2-1, the full variable domain reads NAGVMQNPRHLVRRRGQEARLRCSPMKGHSHVYWYRQLPEEGLKFMVYLQKENIIDESGMPKERFSAEFPKEGPSILRIQQVVRGDSAAYFCASSDIPGATGNEQFFGPGTRLTVL.

V and J are TRBV7-2 and TRBJ1-6, with D uncertain. The germline V and J ends were trimmed by 2 bases and 10 bases, with 15 bases remaining between them. Germline CDR1 SGHTA, CDR2 FQGNSA. The CDR3 spans 15 residues. CDR3 region: CASSLTRVLISPLHF. The CDR3 bases are TGTGCCAGCAGCTTAACCCGGGTCTTAATCTCACCCCTCCACTTT.

The rearrangement joins TRBV27 to TRBJ2-7; D call uncertain. The CDR3 extends over 12 amino acids. V was clipped by 6 bases and J by 2 bases, with 8 bases between them. Germline loops: CDR1 MNHEY, CDR2 SMNVEV (reference sequence). The CDR3 DNA sequence: TGTGCCAGCAGGGTCCCTACCTACGAGCAGTACTTC. Its translation: CASRVPTYEQYF.

The V call is TRBV28, the J call TRBJ1-5; no reliable D call. V was trimmed by 3 bases and J by 7 bases, leaving 19 bases between them. Per germline, CDR1 MDHEN and CDR2 SYDVKM. The CDR3 loop spans 16 amino acids. CDR3 sequence reads: CASSFGGLRAKQPQHF. In nucleotides, the CDR3 is TGTGCCAGCAGTTTCGGCGGGTTGCGGGCCAAACAGCCCCAGCATTTT. The full variable domain, with the rest looked up from reference TRBV28 and TRBJ1-5, is DVKVTQSSRYLVKRTGEKVFLECVQDMDHENMFWYRQDPGLGLRLIYFSYDVKMKEKGDIPEGYSVSREKKERFSLILESASTNQTSMYLCASSFGGLRAKQPQHFGDGTRLSIL.

Written as DNA, the CDR3 is TGCGCCAGCAGCTCGGGACTAGCGGGAGGGCGGAGGCAAGAGACCCAGTACTTC. Residues: CASSSGLAGGRRQETQYF. The rearrangement uses TRBV5-1 and TRBJ2-5; TRBD2 matches 16 bases. This CDR3 region has 18 residues. V dropped 3 bases and J dropped 2; count of bases not matched to a gene: 7. CDR1 and CDR2 (germline): SGHRS, YFSETQ.

The chain combines TRBV7-9 with TRBJ2-1; 7 positions match TRBD1. CDR1 and CDR2 (germline): SEHNR, FQNEAQ (reference sequence). The CDR3 contains 15 residues. With V trimmed by 5 bases and J by 7 bases, 11 bases remained unmatched. The CDR3 sequence is CASSATGERVNEQFF. In DNA, the CDR3 is TGTGCCAGCAGCGCTACAGGGGAAAGGGTAAATGAGCAGTTCTTC.

The chain joins TRBV5-1 to TRBJ2-3; TRBD2 matches 14 bases. Germline CDR1 reads SGHRS; CDR2 reads YFSETQ. CDR3 length: 15 amino acids. Trimming removed 5 bases from V and 5 bases from J; junction bases left unmatched: 4. CDR3 nucleotides: TGCGCCAGCAGTCCAGGGACTAGCGGGAGAGATACGCAGTATTTT. Amino acid sequence: CASSPGTSGRDTQYF. Using reference TRBV5-1 and TRBJ2-3 for the parts outside the CDR3, the full variable domain is KAGVTQTPRYLIKTRGQQVTLSCSPISGHRSVSWYQQTPGQGLQFLFEYFSETQRNKGNFPGRFSGRQFSNSRSEMNVSTLELGDSALYLCASSPGTSGRDTQYFGPGTRLTVL.

As DNA, the CDR3 is TGTGCCAGCTCAGCGGCTACAGATACGCAGTATTTT. Residues: CASSAATDTQYF. The J gene is TRBJ2-3, the V gene TRBV6-1; weak D call: TRBD2 (5 bases). CDR1 and CDR2 from the germline V gene are MNHNS and SASEGT. This CDR3 region has 12 residues. The ends were cut back, 8 bases at V and 3 bases at J, with 9 bases in the middle.

This rearrangement joins TRBV28 to TRBJ1-2; 9 positions match TRBD1. Germline V gene sequence: CDR1 MDHEN, CDR2 SYDVKM. The CDR3 consists of 13 residues. Trimming at V came to 5 bases and at J to 7 bases, leaving 5 bases not matched to a gene. The CDR3 spells CASSIQGAPGYTF. In nucleotides, the CDR3 is TGTGCCAGCAGTATACAGGGGGCGCCTGGCTACACCTTC.

This chain joins TRBV30 and TRBJ2-7; no clear D gene. Germline loops: CDR1 GTSNPN, CDR2 SVGIG (reference sequence). The CDR3 loop spans 15 amino acids. V shed 2 bases and J shed 6 bases, with 20 bases lying between them. The DNA of the CDR3 is TGTGCCTGGAGTCAACTCTCGGCTCCTACCTTCGAGCAGTACGTC. It translates to CAWSQLSAPTFEQYV.

The chain uses TRBV30 and TRBJ2-7, with 8 nucleotides matching TRBD2. The germline gives CDR1 GTSNPN, CDR2 SVGIG (reference sequence). The J segment lost 4 bases and the V segment lost 8 bases, leaving 7 bases of the junction unmatched. CDR3 length equals 12 residues. The CDR3 loop reads CARAGAAYEQYF. The DNA for the CDR3 is TGTGCCAGAGCGGGGGCTGCTTACGAGCAGTACTTC.

This chain uses TRBV11-2 with TRBJ1-1, with 10 nucleotides matching TRBD1. V lost 3 bases and J lost 3; bases outside the gene matches: 4. Germline V gene data show CDR1 as SGHAT and CDR2 as FQNNGV. The CDR3 spans 15 residues. The CDR3 DNA reads as TGTGCCAGCAGCTTGGGGACAGGGGTATACACTGAAGCTTTCTTT. It encodes CASSLGTGVYTEAFF.

The chain is built from TRBV2 and TRBJ2-5; unclear D gene. The V gene's germline CDR1 is SNHLY and CDR2 FYNNEI. V lost 0 bases and J 4 bases, leaving 12 bases between the germline ends. This CDR3 comprises 15 residues. Here the CDR3 reads CASSEALPGLETQYF. In DNA, the CDR3 is TGTGCCAGCAGTGAAGCGCTTCCGGGTCTAGAGACCCAGTACTTC.

The V gene is TRBV2, the J gene TRBJ2-6; a possible D gene is TRBD2 (5 bases). Germline V gives CDR1 SNHLY, CDR2 FYNNEI. Trimming removed 6 bases from V and 2 bases from J, with 17 bases in between. The CDR3 extends over 17 amino acids. The CDR3 region has the DNA TGTGCCAGCAGCTCCGGGATCTCGGGTCCTGGGGCCAACGTCCTGACTTTC. Its protein is CASSSGISGPGANVLTF.

The chain joins TRBV6-1 to TRBJ2-3; D is unclear. Germline V gene data show CDR1 as MNHNS and CDR2 as SASEGT. The germline V and J ends were trimmed by 2 bases and 1 base, with 7 bases remaining between them. The CDR3 length is 14 residues. The CDR3: CASSEMVGTDTQYF. As DNA, the CDR3 is TGTGCCAGCAGTGAAATGGTCGGCACAGATACGCAGTATTTT.

The chain uses TRBV5-6 and TRBJ2-5, with 9 nucleotides matching TRBD2. The CDR3 extends over 17 amino acids. V was clipped by 2 bases and J by 0 bases; unmatched bases: 8. Germline values: CDR1 SGHDT, CDR2 YYEEEE. CDR3 loop: CASSFPQAGGYQETQYF. In DNA, the CDR3 is TGTGCCAGCAGCTTCCCACAAGCGGGGGGCTACCAAGAGACCCAGTACTTC.

This clone ranks as medium-sized. The rearrangement links TRBV28 to TRBJ2-2, with D possibly matching TRBD2 (6 bases). The V gene lost 4 bases and the J gene lost 5 bases, with 17 bases spanning the gap. CDR3 length equals 16 residues. Per germline, CDR1 MDHEN and CDR2 SYDVKM. CDR3 sequence (DNA): TGTGCCAGCAGTTCCACGGGCGGGGCACGAACCGGGGAGCTGTTTTTT. Protein: CASSSTGGARTGELFF.

CDR3 sequence (DNA): TGTGCCAGCAGCTTTAATGGGGGGGACTATGGCTACACCTTC. Amino acids: CASSFNGGDYGYTF. This chain uses TRBV5-6 with TRBJ1-2; D might be TRBD1 (5 bases). V lost 2 bases to trimming and J lost 3 bases, with 11 bases between them. The CDR3 extends over 14 amino acids. The germline V gene encodes CDR1 SGHDT and CDR2 YYEEEE. Full variable domain (outside the CDR3, taken from reference TRBV5-6 and TRBJ1-2): DAGVTQSPTHLIKTRGQQVTLRCSPKSGHDTVSWYQQALGQGPQFIFQYYEEEERQRGNFPDRFSGHQFPNYSSELNVNALLLGDSALYLCASSFNGGDYGYTFGSGTRLTVV.

This rearrangement joins TRBV4-1 to TRBJ1-2; 9 bases align to TRBD1. This CDR3 spans 16 amino acids. CDR1 MGHRA and CDR2 YSYEKL come from the germline V gene. V shed 1 base and J 2 bases; nucleotides not matched to a gene: 5. Written as DNA, the CDR3 is TGCGCCAGCAGCCAAGCTTGGACAGGGGCAAACTATGGCTACACCTTC. This codes for CASSQAWTGANYGYTF.